This entry describes one T cell receptor beta chain. This sample was included in a study of blood T cell repertoires in COVID-19. About the research overall: The analysed material was cDNA or gDNA that came from T cells, B-cell-depleted T cells, or PBMCs.

Sequenced by immunoSEQ multiplex PCR; TCRdb stores in-frame clones only, minus some. This table holds about 77,000 clones, approximately 80% found once. The V gene end was trimmed by 5 bases and the J gene end by 3 bases; junction bases not matched to a gene: 8. The CDR3 is 15 residues long. Germline lookup yields CDR1 SEHNR and CDR2 FQNEAQ (reference sequence). Sequencing was done on a sample of peripheral blood. The genes are TRBV7-9 and TRBJ1-1; TRBD1 matches 8 bases. The receptor comes from a woman between 65 and 79 years old with acute or convalescent COVID-19. CDR3 DNA: TGTGCCAGCAGCCGACAGGGGTCGAGGGACACTGAAGCTTTCTTT. Translating gives CASSRQGSRDTEAFF.